One TCR beta chain is described in this entry. Described treatment: oral pan-JAK inhibitor, 5-10 mg twice daily. This sample was included in a study of CD8+ T cells in alopecia areata. Sequencing used cDNA as its template, made by extracting RNA and reverse transcribing it. Libraries were prepared by immunoSEQ multiplex PCR; TCRdb keeps only in-frame clonotypes and omits some of them. This table holds under 150,000 clones, 53% found once. Sequenced material: CD4+ T cells sorted from blood, taken at week 4, from a patient treated with tofacitinib. This sequence was found in a human donor with alopecia areata.

The CDR3 here is CASSLLGANEKLFF. The CDR3 DNA reads as TGCGCCAGCAGCCTACTAGGGGCTAATGAAAAACTGTTTTTT. V gene TRBV5-1 combines with J gene TRBJ1-4, with D tentatively TRBD1 (5 bases). The V end was cut by 4 bases, the J end by 3 bases, with 10 bases between. CDR1 and CDR2 from the germline V gene are SGHRS and YFSETQ. CDR3 length: 14 amino acids.